This T cell receptor beta chain stems from a study of T cells in Graves' hyperthyroidism and ophthalmopathy. Using RNA transcripts as the source, TCR beta CDR3 regions were amplified. An initial round of RT-PCR targeting the TCR CDR3 relied on the HTBI primer set. TCRdb called the multiplex PCR reads again in MiXCR, with one record for every CDR3 protein. The sample lists 380,000 or so distinct CDR3 sequences, about 20% occurring once. This CDR3 contains 14 residues. V was trimmed by 6 bases and J by 2 bases, leaving 14 bases between them. This clonotype was recorded at least ten times. 8.5 to 10 ml of fresh peripheral blood supplied the PBMCs.

The chain links TRBV12-3 or TRBV12-4 to TRBJ2-7, with D perhaps matching TRBD2 (5 bases). The sequenced material came from blood. The receptor was isolated from a woman between 18 and 30 years old with Graves' hyperthyroidism. The CDR3 spells CASSRSRGTYEQYF. CDR3 nucleotides: TGTGCCAGCAGCCGCAGCCGGGGAACCTACGAGCAGTACTTC.